This entry features one T cell receptor beta chain sequence. Its antigen is not identified. The data belong to a study of T-cell memory formation after mild COVID-19. Study-level information: TCR clusters mostly belonged to single donors. Study conclusions and caveats: The study detected some responding clones in pre-infection memory, suggesting cross-reactive memory joined. Shrinking CD4+ clones were chiefly CM and EM; CD8+ ones were chiefly EMRA. Contracting clones, day 15 to 85, had balanced CD4/CD8, and later expanders favored CD4+.

The CDR3 runs 15 residues. The germline V and J ends were trimmed by 1 base and 5 bases, with 18 bases remaining between them. The germline gives CDR1 DFQATT, CDR2 SNEGSKA (reference sequence). TCRdb redid the calling of the 5' RACE reads with MiXCR, one entry per CDR3 protein. The repertoire holds roughly 350,000 distinct CDR3 sequences, around 21% seen once, with about 12% in the top ten. Material: PBMCs or a T cell subset sorted from them (not recorded which). The chain carries TRBV20-1 and TRBJ2-7; a possible D gene is TRBD2 (6 bases). The sequence came from an adult woman who had mild COVID-19 (a few samples of this study predate the infection). Cell type and time point are not known. The CDR3 here is CSARALGSSKNEQYF. The CDR3 nucleotides read TGCAGTGCTAGAGCCCTCGGGAGCAGTAAGAACGAGCAGTACTTC.